One and the same sample provided the 7 T cell receptor beta chains below, sequenced in a study of blood T cells in healthy people across ages. The second PCR ran about 6 to 12 cycles with a sample-barcoded 5' primer and J-beta primers. TCRdb independently ran MiXCR on the 5' RACE reads; one entry per CDR3 protein. The sample lists about 1.8 million distinct CDR3 sequences; roughly 52% were seen once. Sequencing input: blood. The receptor set was obtained from a woman aged 40 to 50 in good health.

The chain employs TRBV7-8 and TRBJ2-1, with TRBD2 matching over 14 bases. The CDR3 extends over 18 amino acids. Germline CDR1 reads SGHVS; CDR2 reads FQNEAQ. Germline trimming cut 5 bases from V and 4 bases from J; bases unmatched to any gene: 10. DNA of the CDR3: TGTGCCAGCAGCGAGGGACTAGCGGGGGCCAACCAATACAATGAGCAGTTCTTC. This codes for CASSEGLAGANQYNEQFF.

This chain joins TRBV7-8 and TRBJ2-1; D is ambiguous. V lost 4 bases and J lost 8, with 9 bases in between. Germline lookup yields CDR1 SGHVS and CDR2 FQNEAQ. This CDR3 has 12 residues. The CDR3 reads CASSYLIYEQFF. The DNA of the CDR3 is TGTGCCAGCAGCTACCTTATATATGAGCAGTTCTTC. The variable domain in full, with the rest retrieved from reference TRBV7-8 and TRBJ2-1, is GAGVSQSPRYKVAKRGQDVALRCDPISGHVSLFWYQQALGQGPEFLTYFQNEAQLDKSGLPSDRFFAERPEGSVSTLKIQRTQQEDSAVYLCASSYLIYEQFFGPGTRLTVL.

As for this clonotype: One end of the junction is discordant with germline, which a read error may explain. J is TRBJ1-2 and V is TRBV20-1, with TRBD1 as a possible D gene (5 bases). This CDR3 is 15 amino acids long. Germline loops: CDR1 DFQATT, CDR2 SNEGSKA (reference sequence). CDR3 in amino acids: CSARDPGGSPYDYTF. The CDR3 DNA reads TGCAGTGCTAGAGACCCTGGGGGGTCCCCGTATGACTACACCTTC.

This clonotype has only a few counts. The gene calls are TRBV6-5 and TRBJ2-5, with 10 bases lining up with TRBD1. Trimming removed 4 bases from V and 5 bases from J; junction bases left unmatched: 10. The CDR3 extends over 16 amino acids. Germline V gene sequence: CDR1 MNHEY, CDR2 SVGAGI. CDR3 amino acids: CASSSSTGGFEETQYF. The CDR3 DNA reads TGTGCCAGCAGTTCCTCGACAGGGGGCTTTGAGGAGACCCAGTACTTC.

The sample holds one count of this clonotype. The chain combines TRBV6-5 with TRBJ1-2; D ambiguous. Trimming shortened V by 2 bases and J by 8 bases, and 24 bases separated the two germline ends. CDR1 is MNHEY and CDR2 is SVGAGI in the germline V gene. The CDR3 is made up of 17 amino acids. CDR3 bases: TGTGCCAGCAGTTACCCTAACCGGGGTTCCGGGGTTGGCGGCTACACCTTC. Amino acid sequence: CASSYPNRGSGVGGYTF.

This clonotype occurred a few times. The chain recombines TRBV28 with TRBJ1-2; D might be TRBD1 (6 bases). CDR3 length: 17 residues. Germline values: CDR1 MDHEN, CDR2 SYDVKM. V lost 2 bases and J lost 4, with 20 bases in between. As DNA, the CDR3 is TGTGCCAGCAGTTTAGGGGGCGTGGGCCAGACCGTCTATGGCTACACCTTC. It translates to CASSLGGVGQTVYGYTF.

This clonotype was recorded at least ten times. The chain is built from TRBV7-9 and TRBJ1-6; D remains unclear. Deletions cut 1 base from V and 9 bases from J, with 4 bases between. The CDR3 is 12 residues long. Germline V gives CDR1 SEHNR, CDR2 FQNEAQ (reference sequence). The CDR3 here is CASSLVGSPLHF. In DNA, the CDR3 is TGTGCCAGCAGCTTAGTGGGTTCACCCCTCCACTTT.